This is a list of T cell receptor beta chains from one sample in a study of blood T cell repertoires in COVID-19. Sequencing used immunoSEQ multiplex PCR; TCRdb keeps in-frame clones, though not all of them. The sample holds under 300,000 clones, approximately 90% seen once. The sample consisted of PBMCs or T cells enriched from blood (not recorded which). These receptors were collected from a human donor in a cohort exposed to, infected with or recovered from COVID-19 (not recorded which). The donor label of this sample is uncertain. Both conserved end residues are part of each CDR3. The D gene is left open where the match is weak. Rows give clone size only sometimes, using once, few, many, or a class for an expanded clone.

abundance	len	d_gene	v_gene	j_gene	CDR3aa	CDR3nt
.	13	.	TRBV27	TRBJ1-6	CASTTRVGSPLHF	TGTGCCAGCACGACCAGGGTAGGCTCACCCCTCCACTTT
.	14	TRBD1	TRBV19	TRBJ2-7	CASSRQGLYYEQYF	TGTGCCAGTAGTCGACAGGGGCTTTACTACGAGCAGTACTTC
.	14	TRBD1	TRBV5-1	TRBJ1-4	CASSAQGASEKLFF	TGCGCCAGCAGCGCACAGGGGGCCAGTGAAAAACTGTTTTTT
.	15	.	TRBV9	TRBJ2-7	CASSLTEGGLYEQYF	TGTGCCAGCAGCCTGACGGAGGGTGGCCTCTACGAGCAGTACTTC
.	13	.	TRBV7-2	TRBJ2-1	CASSLVSPNEQFF	TGTGCCAGCAGCTTAGTATCCCCGAATGAGCAGTTCTTC
.	13	.	TRBV30	TRBJ1-3	CAWDWSSGNTIYF	TGTGCCTGGGACTGGAGCTCTGGAAACACCATATATTTT
.	15	TRBD1	TRBV7-2	TRBJ2-2	CASSPDRARAGELFF	TGTGCCAGCAGCCCGGACAGGGCTCGCGCCGGGGAGCTGTTTTTT
once	11	.	TRBV29-1	TRBJ1-1	CSVDPGTEAFF	TGCAGCGTTGACCCGGGCACTGAAGCTTTCTTT
.	16	TRBD2	TRBV18	TRBJ2-2	CASSPEGLAVTGELFF	TGTGCCAGCTCTCCAGAGGGACTAGCGGTAACCGGGGAGCTGTTTTTT
.	16	TRBD1	TRBV27	TRBJ2-7	CASSPDDRAITYEQYF	TGTGCCAGCAGTCCCGATGACAGGGCAATTACCTACGAGCAGTACTTC
.	15	.	TRBV30	TRBJ1-1	CAWSRGDWMNTEAFF	TGTGCCTGGAGTAGAGGGGACTGGATGAACACTGAAGCTTTCTTT
.	15	TRBD2	TRBV18	TRBJ2-5	CASSEVAGRQETQYF	TGTGCCAGCTCGGAGGTAGCGGGAAGACAAGAGACCCAGTACTTC
once	15	.	TRBV6-5	TRBJ2-2	CASSYYIRGTGELFF	TGTGCCAGCAGTTACTACATCCGGGGCACCGGGGAGCTGTTTTTT
.	14	.	TRBV3-1/TRBV3-2	TRBJ2-2	CASSQDGVSGELFF	TGTGCCAGCAGCCAAGATGGAGTATCCGGGGAGCTGTTTTTT
.	15	TRBD1	TRBV2	TRBJ2-2	CASSGRDRGLGELFF	TGTGCCAGCAGTGGCCGGGACAGGGGGCTTGGGGAGCTGTTTTTT
.	14	TRBD2	TRBV18	TRBJ2-7	CASSEAGGPYEQYF	TGTGCCAGCTCAGAGGCGGGGGGGCCGTACGAGCAGTACTTC
.	15	TRBD1	TRBV6-5	TRBJ1-3	CASKTQGDSGNTIYF	TGTGCCAGCAAAACACAGGGGGACTCTGGAAACACCATATATTTT
.	13	.	TRBV4-1	TRBJ1-5	CASSLTLAEAQHF	TGCGCCAGCAGCCTCACACTGGCGGAGGCCCAGCATTTT
.	13	.	TRBV29-1	TRBJ1-1	CSVATLMNTEAFF	TGCAGCGTTGCTACCCTGATGAACACTGAAGCTTTCTTT
.	16	TRBD2	TRBV5-4	TRBJ2-7	CASSPGGGRSSYEQYF	TGTGCCAGCAGCCCGGGGGGGGGACGTAGCTCCTACGAGCAGTACTTC
.	16	TRBD1	TRBV5-1	TRBJ1-1	CASSVLRDRTNTEAFF	TGCGCCAGCAGCGTGTTGAGGGACAGGACTAACACTGAAGCTTTCTTT
.	15	TRBD1	TRBV5-1	TRBJ2-7	CASSLGQGASYEQYF	TGCGCCAGCAGCTTGGGGCAGGGGGCTTCCTACGAGCAGTACTTC
.	12	TRBD2	TRBV6-4	TRBJ2-1	CDRTSPHNEQFF	TGTGACAGGACTAGCCCTCACAATGAGCAGTTCTTC
once	18	.	TRBV4-1	TRBJ2-6	CASSQDGGLNSGANVLTF	TGCGCCAGCAGCCAAGATGGAGGATTAAACTCTGGGGCCAACGTCCTGACTTTC
.	14	.	TRBV7-2	TRBJ1-4	CASSLEGRGEKLFF	TGTGCCAGCAGCTTAGAAGGTCGGGGTGAAAAACTGTTTTTT
.	14	TRBD1	TRBV15	TRBJ1-4	CATSDQGENEKLFF	TGTGCCACCAGCGACCAGGGGGAGAATGAAAAACTGTTTTTT
.	16	TRBD2	TRBV5-1	TRBJ2-3	CASSLGTSGWTDTQYF	TGCGCCAGCAGCTTAGGGACTAGCGGTTGGACAGATACGCAGTATTTT
.	17	TRBD2	TRBV19	TRBJ2-6	CASSIVGLADGANVLTF	TGTGCCAGTAGTATTGTGGGACTAGCGGATGGGGCCAACGTCCTGACTTTC
.	14	.	TRBV21-1	TRBJ2-7	CASSKETGAYEQYF	TGTGCCAGCAGCAAAGAGACAGGAGCCTACGAGCAGTACTTC
.	12	TRBD1	TRBV30	TRBJ2-1	CAGVTGSGEQFF	TGTGCCGGGGTGACAGGGTCGGGCGAGCAGTTCTTC
.	14	.	TRBV5-1	TRBJ2-1	CASSLGTEQNEQFF	TGCGCCAGCAGCTTGGGGACAGAGCAGAATGAGCAGTTCTTC
once	12	TRBD1	TRBV5-4	TRBJ2-7	CASSFTGDEQYF	TGTGCCAGCAGCTTCACAGGGGACGAGCAGTACTTC
.	12	.	TRBV6-5	TRBJ2-5	CASSHGEETQYF	TGTGCCAGCAGTCACGGGGAAGAGACCCAGTACTTC
.	15	.	TRBV6-2/TRBV6-3	TRBJ1-1	CASSYPGFGNTEAFF	TGTGCCAGCAGTTACCCCGGGTTTGGGAACACTGAAGCTTTCTTT
.	16	TRBD1	TRBV4-3	TRBJ1-2	CASSQDLTGANYGYTF	TGCGCCAGCAGCCAAGATCTCACAGGGGCGAACTATGGCTACACCTTC
.	15	.	TRBV19	TRBJ2-5	CASSILGPFQETQYF	TGTGCCAGTAGTATTCTGGGGCCGTTCCAAGAGACCCAGTACTTC
.	15	TRBD1	TRBV7-9	TRBJ1-1	CASSSLTGIGTEAFF	TGTGCCAGCAGCTCCTTGACAGGGATAGGCACTGAAGCTTTCTTT
.	16	TRBD1	TRBV28	TRBJ2-3	CASSPWTGGAGDTQYF	TGTGCCAGCAGTCCCTGGACAGGGGGCGCGGGAGATACGCAGTATTTT
.	14	TRBD1	TRBV2	TRBJ1-6	CAIQTGTYNSPLHF	TGTGCCATCCAGACAGGGACCTATAATTCACCCCTCCACTTT
.	17	TRBD2	TRBV7-9	TRBJ2-2	CASSPKRLATNTGELFF	TGTGCCAGCAGCCCAAAAAGACTAGCGACGAACACCGGGGAGCTGTTTTTT
few	15	TRBD1	TRBV11-2	TRBJ1-1	CASSSIRDRNTEAFF	TGTGCCAGCAGTTCCATCCGGGACAGGAACACTGAAGCTTTCTTT
.	14	.	TRBV24-1	TRBJ2-3	CATGNRADVDTQYF	TGTGCCACCGGTAACAGGGCGGACGTAGATACGCAGTATTTT
.	14	TRBD1	TRBV6-6	TRBJ2-7	CASSRDRGSFEQYF	TGTGCCAGCAGCAGAGACAGGGGCTCTTTCGAGCAGTACTTC
.	15	TRBD2	TRBV4-3	TRBJ2-1	CASSQAGLAGDEQFF	TGCGCCAGCAGCCAAGCAGGACTAGCGGGCGATGAGCAGTTCTTC
.	15	TRBD1	TRBV2	TRBJ1-5	CASSERTGGMQPQHF	TGTGCCAGCAGTGAAAGGACAGGGGGGATGCAGCCCCAGCATTTT
.	12	.	TRBV7-2	TRBJ1-1	CASSRSQGRAFF	TGTGCCAGCAGCCGCTCTCAGGGTAGGGCTTTCTTT
.	18	TRBD2	TRBV4-3	TRBJ2-3	CASSHSQGLAGGTDTQYF	TGCGCCAGCAGCCACTCCCAGGGACTAGCGGGGGGCACAGATACGCAGTATTTT
.	15	TRBD1	TRBV29-1	TRBJ1-2	CSVRSGQGANYGYTF	TGCAGCGTTCGAAGCGGGCAGGGGGCTAACTATGGCTACACCTTC
.	14	.	TRBV11-2	TRBJ1-6	CASSPGGFDSPLHF	TGTGCCAGCAGCCCCGGGGGGTTTGATTCACCCCTCCACTTT
.	12	TRBD1	TRBV29-1	TRBJ1-2	CSVGDRGYGYTF	TGCAGCGTAGGTGACAGGGGCTATGGCTACACCTTC
.	15	TRBD2	TRBV10-3	TRBJ2-2	CAISAPGGNTGELFF	TGTGCCATCAGTGCTCCGGGGGGGAACACCGGGGAGCTGTTTTTT
.	15	TRBD1	TRBV11-2	TRBJ1-2	CASTFGRGTGYGYTF	TGTGCCAGCACTTTCGGGAGAGGGACAGGGTATGGCTACACCTTC